The clone carrying this T cell receptor beta chain was counted once. These data belong to a study of Graves' ophthalmopathy and Graves' hyperthyroidism. In germline, CDR1 is MNHNS, CDR2 SASEGT. The CDR3 consists of 13 residues. The V gene lost 6 bases and the J gene lost 5 bases, with 13 bases spanning the gap. CDR3 regions of TCR beta were amplified from RNA transcripts. RT-PCR with HTBI primers came first, then second-round multiplex PCR. TCRdb processed the multiplex PCR reads anew with MiXCR; each CDR3 protein has one entry. The sample yields about 410,000 distinct CDR3 sequences, about 17% seen once.

The chain links TRBV6-1 to TRBJ1-1, with TRBD1 as a possible D gene (6 bases). The TCR comes from a woman aged 18-29 years with Graves' ophthalmopathy. The sequenced material came from peripheral blood. The CDR3 region is CASRDLQGTEAFF. The CDR3 DNA sequence: TGTGCCAGCAGAGACCTACAGGGTACTGAAGCTTTCTTT.